This T cell receptor beta chain was sequenced during a study of shared T cell receptors in the human thymus. Sequencing used immunoSEQ multiplex PCR; TCRdb keeps in-frame clones, though not all of them. The sample contains some 720,000 clones, roughly 88% of which appear only once. CDR3 length equals 15 residues. Germline V gene data show CDR1 as SGHVT and CDR2 as SQSDAQ. V was clipped by 5 bases and J by 0 bases, with 13 bases between them. In addition, the sample was reused for a study of human thymus T cells.

V is TRBV7-4 and J is TRBJ1-1; tentatively, D is TRBD1 (6 bases). The sequence derives from a boy younger than two with a congenital heart defect. Sequenced material: thymocytes. The CDR3 loop is CASSPHGQLNTEAFF. The CDR3 nucleotides are TGTGCCAGCAGCCCTCACGGACAGTTGAACACTGAAGCTTTCTTT.